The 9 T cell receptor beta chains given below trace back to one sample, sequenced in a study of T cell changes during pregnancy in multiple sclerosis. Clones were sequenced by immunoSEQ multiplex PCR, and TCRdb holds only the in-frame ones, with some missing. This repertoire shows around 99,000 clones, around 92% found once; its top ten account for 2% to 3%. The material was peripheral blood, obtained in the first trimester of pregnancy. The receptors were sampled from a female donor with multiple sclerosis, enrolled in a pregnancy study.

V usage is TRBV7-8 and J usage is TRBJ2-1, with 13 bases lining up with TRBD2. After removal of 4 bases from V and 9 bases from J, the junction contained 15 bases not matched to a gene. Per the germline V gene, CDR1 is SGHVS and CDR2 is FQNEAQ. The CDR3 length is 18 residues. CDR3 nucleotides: TGTGCCAGCAGCTCCGGTCGAATCGGACTAGCGGGAGTGATTGAGCAGTTCTTC. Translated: CASSSGRIGLAGVIEQFF. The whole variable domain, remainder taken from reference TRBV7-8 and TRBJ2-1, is GAGVSQSPRYKVAKRGQDVALRCDPISGHVSLFWYQQALGQGPEFLTYFQNEAQLDKSGLPSDRFFAERPEGSVSTLKIQRTQQEDSAVYLCASSSGRIGLAGVIEQFFGPGTRLTVL.

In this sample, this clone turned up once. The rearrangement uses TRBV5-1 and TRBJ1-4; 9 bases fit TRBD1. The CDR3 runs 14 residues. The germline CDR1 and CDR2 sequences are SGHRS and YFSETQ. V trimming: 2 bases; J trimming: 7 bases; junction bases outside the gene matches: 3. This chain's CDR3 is CASSFETGGEKLFF. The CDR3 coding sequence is TGCGCCAGCAGCTTCGAGACAGGGGGTGAAAAACTGTTTTTT.

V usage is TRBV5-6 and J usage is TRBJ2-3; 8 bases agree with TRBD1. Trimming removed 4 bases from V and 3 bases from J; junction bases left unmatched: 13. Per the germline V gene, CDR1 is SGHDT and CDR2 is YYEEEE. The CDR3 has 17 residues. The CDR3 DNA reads TGTGCCAGCAGCCCACCCCGGGGGACAGGTGGGACAGATACGCAGTATTTT. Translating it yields CASSPPRGTGGTDTQYF. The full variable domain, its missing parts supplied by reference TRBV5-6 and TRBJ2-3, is DAGVTQSPTHLIKTRGQQVTLRCSPKSGHDTVSWYQQALGQGPQFIFQYYEEEERQRGNFPDRFSGHQFPNYSSELNVNALLLGDSALYLCASSPPRGTGGTDTQYFGPGTRLTVL.

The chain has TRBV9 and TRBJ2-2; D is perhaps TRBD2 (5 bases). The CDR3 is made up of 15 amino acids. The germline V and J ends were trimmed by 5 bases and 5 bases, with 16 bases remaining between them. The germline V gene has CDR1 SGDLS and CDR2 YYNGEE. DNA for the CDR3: TGTGCCAGCAGGATTTCGGGATCGGGAACCGGGGAGCTGTTTTTT. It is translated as CASRISGSGTGELFF.

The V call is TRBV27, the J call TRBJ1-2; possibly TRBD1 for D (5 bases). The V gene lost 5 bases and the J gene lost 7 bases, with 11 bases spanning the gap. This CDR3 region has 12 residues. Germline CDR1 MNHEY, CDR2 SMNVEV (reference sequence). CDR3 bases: TGTGCCAGCAGTCCAATGGGGGGTGGCTACACCTTC. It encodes CASSPMGGGYTF.

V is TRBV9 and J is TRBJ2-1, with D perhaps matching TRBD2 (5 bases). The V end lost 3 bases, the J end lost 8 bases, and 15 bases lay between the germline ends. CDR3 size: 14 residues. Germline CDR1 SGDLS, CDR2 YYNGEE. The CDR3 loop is CASSAGESVDEQFF. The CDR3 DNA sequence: TGTGCCAGCAGCGCCGGGGAGTCCGTGGATGAGCAGTTCTTC.

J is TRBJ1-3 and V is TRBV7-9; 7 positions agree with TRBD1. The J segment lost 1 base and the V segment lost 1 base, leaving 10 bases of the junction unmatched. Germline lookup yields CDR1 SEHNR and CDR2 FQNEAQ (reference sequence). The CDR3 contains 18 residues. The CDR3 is CASSLEAGTASSGNTIYF. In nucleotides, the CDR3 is TGTGCCAGCAGCTTAGAGGCCGGGACAGCTTCTTCTGGAAACACCATATATTTT.

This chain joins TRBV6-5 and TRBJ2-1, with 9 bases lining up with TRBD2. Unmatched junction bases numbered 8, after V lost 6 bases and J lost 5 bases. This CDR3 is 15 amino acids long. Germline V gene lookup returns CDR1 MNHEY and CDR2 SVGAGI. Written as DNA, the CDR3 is TGTGCCAGCAGAGGCTCAGCGGGAGGCCACAATGAGCAGTTCTTC. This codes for CASRGSAGGHNEQFF.

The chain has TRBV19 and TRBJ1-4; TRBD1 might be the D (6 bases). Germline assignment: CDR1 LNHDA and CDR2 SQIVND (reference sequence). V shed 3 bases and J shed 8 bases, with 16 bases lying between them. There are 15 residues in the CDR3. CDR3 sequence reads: CASSISGGQREKLFF. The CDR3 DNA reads TGTGCCAGTAGTATCAGTGGGGGCCAGAGAGAAAAACTGTTTTTT.